Listed here is a single T cell receptor beta chain. The sample belongs to a study of Graves' ophthalmopathy and Graves' hyperthyroidism. RNA transcripts were the source from which TCR beta CDR3 regions were amplified. Scientists carried out first-round RT-PCR using HTBI primers and then a second-round multiplex PCR. Each CDR3 protein gets one entry after TCRdb re-called the multiplex PCR reads with MiXCR. The table lists roughly 410,000 distinct CDR3 sequences, about 16% of them singletons, with 5.5% to 7% in the top ten. The CDR3 has 14 residues. The germline gives CDR1 SGHRS, CDR2 YFSETQ. V shed 3 bases and J 7 bases; nucleotides not matched to a gene: 7.

The chain combines TRBV5-1 with TRBJ1-1; 9 bases fit TRBD1. The sample comprised peripheral blood. This TCR was sampled from a woman aged 18-29 years with stable Graves' hyperthyroidism. CDR3 coding DNA: TGCGCCAGCAGCTCCCACAGGGGGCTGGATGAAGCTTTCTTT. Encoded protein: CASSSHRGLDEAFF.